A selection of T cell receptor beta chains follows, all from one sample in a study of spatial heterogeneity in lung cancer. TCRdb recomputed calls from the 5' RACE reads with MiXCR, one row per CDR3 protein. The table has tens of thousands of distinct CDR3 sequences, 10% to 15% seen once. This specimen was PBMCs, taken at surgery. The receptors were gathered from a male donor with early-stage non-small cell lung cancer. Both conserved end residues are part of each CDR3. The order of the fields is CDR3 DNA, CDR3 protein, clone size, J gene, CDR3 length, D gene, V gene. The D gene is left open where the match is weak. Clone size, where shown, is once, few, many, or a class for clones that have expanded.

CDR3nt: TGCGCCAGCAGCTTCCAGGGATCAACTAATGAAAAACTGTTTTTT; CDR3aa: CASSFQGSTNEKLFF; abundance: few; j_gene: TRBJ1-4; len: 15; d_gene: -; v_gene: TRBV5-1
CDR3nt: TGTGCCAGCAGTCGCGAACAGGGCCGCCAGCCCCAGCATTTT; CDR3aa: CASSREQGRQPQHF; abundance: -; j_gene: TRBJ1-5; len: 14; d_gene: -; v_gene: TRBV28
CDR3nt: TGCGCCAGCAGCCACTATCAGCAGAACACTGAAGCTTTCTTT; CDR3aa: CASSHYQQNTEAFF; abundance: few; j_gene: TRBJ1-1; len: 14; d_gene: -; v_gene: TRBV4-1
CDR3nt: TGTGCCAGCAGCCAAGATCTGCCAGGGGCCAACTATGGCTACACCTTC; CDR3aa: CASSQDLPGANYGYTF; abundance: many; j_gene: TRBJ1-2; len: 16; d_gene: -; v_gene: TRBV4-2
CDR3nt: TGTGCCAGCAGTACCTGGACAGGGAACACCGGGGAGCTGTTTTTT; CDR3aa: CASSTWTGNTGELFF; abundance: -; j_gene: TRBJ2-2; len: 15; d_gene: TRBD1; v_gene: TRBV28
CDR3nt: TGTGCCAGCACCACCATAAATGGGCACAGACTAGTCACTGAAGCTTTCTTT; CDR3aa: CASTTINGHRLVTEAFF; abundance: few; j_gene: TRBJ1-1; len: 17; d_gene: -; v_gene: TRBV7-9
CDR3nt: TGTGCCAGCAGCCAAGATTGGACGCTACCTCCGTACTTC; CDR3aa: CASSQDWTLPPYF; abundance: -; j_gene: TRBJ2-7; len: 13; d_gene: -; v_gene: TRBV4-2
CDR3nt: TGTGCCAGCAGCTTAGGGGCTAGCGGGGGCACAGATACGCAGTATTTT; CDR3aa: CASSLGASGGTDTQYF; abundance: many; j_gene: TRBJ2-3; len: 16; d_gene: TRBD2; v_gene: TRBV7-2
CDR3nt: TGTGCCAGCAGTCCGGGACTAGCGGGGGCCACAGGAGGCACAGATACGCAGTATTTT; CDR3aa: CASSPGLAGATGGTDTQYF; abundance: few; j_gene: TRBJ2-3; len: 19; d_gene: TRBD2; v_gene: TRBV12-3/TRBV12-4
CDR3nt: TGTGCCAGCAGCTCTCGGACAGGGGCCGACGAGCAGTACTTC; CDR3aa: CASSSRTGADEQYF; abundance: -; j_gene: TRBJ2-7; len: 14; d_gene: TRBD1; v_gene: TRBV7-2
CDR3nt: TGTGCCAGCAGTGACCCGACAGAGGACCCCTATTCACCCCTCCACTTT; CDR3aa: CASSDPTEDPYSPLHF; abundance: many; j_gene: TRBJ1-6; len: 16; d_gene: -; v_gene: TRBV25-1
CDR3nt: TGTGCTAGTGGTTTTTTATTTCGATCCCCGGTGGACGGGACGAACACCGGGGAGCTGTTTTTT; CDR3aa: CASGFLFRSPVDGTNTGELFF; abundance: -; j_gene: TRBJ2-2; len: 21; d_gene: -; v_gene: TRBV12-5
CDR3nt: TGTGCCAGCTCTGCCACCAGGACGAACACCGGGGAGCTGTTTTTT; CDR3aa: CASSATRTNTGELFF; abundance: few; j_gene: TRBJ2-2; len: 15; d_gene: -; v_gene: TRBV6-2/TRBV6-3
CDR3nt: TGTGCCAGCAGCCCCGCCAGGGAAGGTCAGCCCCAGCATTTT; CDR3aa: CASSPAREGQPQHF; abundance: few; j_gene: TRBJ1-5; len: 14; d_gene: -; v_gene: TRBV12-3/TRBV12-4
CDR3nt: TGTGCCAGCAGAGAGGACAACAATGAGCAGTTCTTC; CDR3aa: CASREDNNEQFF; abundance: many; j_gene: TRBJ2-1; len: 12; d_gene: -; v_gene: TRBV2
CDR3nt: TGTGCCAGCAGTCGCAGGGGGCGGACCGGGGAGCTGTTTTTT; CDR3aa: CASSRRGRTGELFF; abundance: few; j_gene: TRBJ2-2; len: 14; d_gene: TRBD1; v_gene: TRBV25-1
CDR3nt: TGTGCCATCAGTGAGTCTACAGGCACAGATACGCAGTATTTT; CDR3aa: CAISESTGTDTQYF; abundance: -; j_gene: TRBJ2-3; len: 14; d_gene: -; v_gene: TRBV10-3
CDR3nt: TGCAGTGCTAGCGGACTAGCGGCGTGGGATACGCAGTATTTT; CDR3aa: CSASGLAAWDTQYF; abundance: -; j_gene: TRBJ2-3; len: 14; d_gene: TRBD2; v_gene: TRBV20-1
CDR3nt: TGTGCCAGCAGTTTAAGGCAGAACACCGGGGAGCTGTTTTTT; CDR3aa: CASSLRQNTGELFF; abundance: few; j_gene: TRBJ2-2; len: 14; d_gene: -; v_gene: TRBV12-3/TRBV12-4
CDR3nt: TGTGCCAGCAGCGGGCGGGGGAATGGACCAACGAATGAGCTGTTCTTC; CDR3aa: CASSGRGNGPTNELFF; abundance: few; j_gene: TRBJ2-1; len: 16; d_gene: TRBD2; v_gene: TRBV9
CDR3nt: TGTGCCAGCAGCCCCTCGACAAGAACTGAAGCTTTCTTT; CDR3aa: CASSPSTRTEAFF; abundance: -; j_gene: TRBJ1-1; len: 13; d_gene: -; v_gene: TRBV9
CDR3nt: TGCAGTGCTAGTAATGACAGGACCTACGAGCAGTACTTC; CDR3aa: CSASNDRTYEQYF; abundance: once; j_gene: TRBJ2-7; len: 13; d_gene: -; v_gene: TRBV20-1
CDR3nt: TGTGCCAGCAGCTTTCTCGTGGGAGGGCTGATCTCTGGGGCCAACGTCCTGACTTTC; CDR3aa: CASSFLVGGLISGANVLTF; abundance: few; j_gene: TRBJ2-6; len: 19; d_gene: TRBD2; v_gene: TRBV7-8
CDR3nt: TGTGCCAGCAGCTTAGCAGCTAGCGATCTCCACGAGCAGTACTTC; CDR3aa: CASSLAASDLHEQYF; abundance: many; j_gene: TRBJ2-7; len: 15; d_gene: -; v_gene: TRBV7-3
CDR3nt: TGCAGTGCTAACAGGGCCTACGAGCAGTACTTC; CDR3aa: CSANRAYEQYF; abundance: -; j_gene: TRBJ2-7; len: 11; d_gene: -; v_gene: TRBV20-1
CDR3nt: TGTGCCAGCAGGAGAACTAGAGAAGAGACCCAGTACTTC; CDR3aa: CASRRTREETQYF; abundance: many; j_gene: TRBJ2-5; len: 13; d_gene: -; v_gene: TRBV28
CDR3nt: TGCGCCAGCAGTGAGAAGTTCACCGGGGAGCTGTTTTTT; CDR3aa: CASSEKFTGELFF; abundance: few; j_gene: TRBJ2-2; len: 13; d_gene: -; v_gene: TRBV10-1
CDR3nt: TGTGCCAGCAGCCGACAGGGGGCTAAGACCCAGTACTTC; CDR3aa: CASSRQGAKTQYF; abundance: -; j_gene: TRBJ2-5; len: 13; d_gene: TRBD1; v_gene: TRBV27
CDR3nt: TGTGCCAGCAGCTTAAGACAGGCTGGGGTTTATGGCTACACCTTC; CDR3aa: CASSLRQAGVYGYTF; abundance: few; j_gene: TRBJ1-2; len: 15; d_gene: -; v_gene: TRBV27
CDR3nt: TGTGCCAGCAGCTTAGGACGGGCCGGGGAGCAGTACTTC; CDR3aa: CASSLGRAGEQYF; abundance: once; j_gene: TRBJ2-7; len: 13; d_gene: -; v_gene: TRBV7-8
CDR3nt: TGTGCCAGCTCTCCATGCGTGGACCAGGAAGAGCAGTACTTC; CDR3aa: CASSPCVDQEEQYF; abundance: -; j_gene: TRBJ2-7; len: 14; d_gene: -; v_gene: TRBV18
CDR3nt: TGTGCCAGCAGCTTAGCGCGGGCTAGCACAGATACGCAGTATTTT; CDR3aa: CASSLARASTDTQYF; abundance: many; j_gene: TRBJ2-3; len: 15; d_gene: -; v_gene: TRBV7-2
CDR3nt: TGTGCCAGCAGCGCAATTACCGAGCAGTACTTC; CDR3aa: CASSAITEQYF; abundance: many; j_gene: TRBJ2-7; len: 11; d_gene: -; v_gene: TRBV7-9
CDR3nt: TGTGCCAGCAGTCCAGTCCGCTTTAACAATGAGCAGTTCTTC; CDR3aa: CASSPVRFNNEQFF; abundance: -; j_gene: TRBJ2-1; len: 14; d_gene: -; v_gene: TRBV12-3/TRBV12-4
CDR3nt: TGTGCCAGCAGCTTGTTTGGAGGACTCAATGAGCAGTTCTTC; CDR3aa: CASSLFGGLNEQFF; abundance: few; j_gene: TRBJ2-1; len: 14; d_gene: -; v_gene: TRBV5-4
CDR3nt: TGTGCCAGCAGTGAGGGACAGCAGAATAGCAATCAGCCCCAGCATTTT; CDR3aa: CASSEGQQNSNQPQHF; abundance: -; j_gene: TRBJ1-5; len: 16; d_gene: TRBD1; v_gene: TRBV12-3/TRBV12-4
CDR3nt: TGTGCCAGCAGTTCCCCGATCCTAGGGGAGCAGTACTTC; CDR3aa: CASSSPILGEQYF; abundance: -; j_gene: TRBJ2-7; len: 13; d_gene: -; v_gene: TRBV6-5
CDR3nt: TGCGCCAGCAGCTTGGGATCGCACCCAGGGGATAGCGAGACCCAGTACTTC; CDR3aa: CASSLGSHPGDSETQYF; abundance: many; j_gene: TRBJ2-5; len: 17; d_gene: -; v_gene: TRBV5-1
CDR3nt: TGTGCCAGCAGCTTCGGGTCCAATGGCTACACCTTC; CDR3aa: CASSFGSNGYTF; abundance: few; j_gene: TRBJ1-2; len: 12; d_gene: -; v_gene: TRBV7-2
CDR3nt: TGTGCCAGTAGAGATCCGGGAACCAAAAACATTCAGTACTTC; CDR3aa: CASRDPGTKNIQYF; abundance: -; j_gene: TRBJ2-4; len: 14; d_gene: -; v_gene: TRBV7-2
CDR3nt: TGCAGCGTTGAATTTCGCAGGTTATACAATGAGCAGTTCTTC; CDR3aa: CSVEFRRLYNEQFF; abundance: few; j_gene: TRBJ2-1; len: 14; d_gene: -; v_gene: TRBV29-1
CDR3nt: TGCAGTGCCCTTCCATGGGCTAGCGGGAGCTCCTATAATGAGCAGTTCTTC; CDR3aa: CSALPWASGSSYNEQFF; abundance: -; j_gene: TRBJ2-1; len: 17; d_gene: TRBD2; v_gene: TRBV20-1
CDR3nt: TGTGCCAGCAGTGGAAAGAGACAGCAAGAGACCCAGTACTTC; CDR3aa: CASSGKRQQETQYF; abundance: -; j_gene: TRBJ2-5; len: 14; d_gene: -; v_gene: TRBV25-1
CDR3nt: TGTGCCAGCAGTTTATCAGGGGGAGGCTATGGCTACACCTTC; CDR3aa: CASSLSGGGYGYTF; abundance: many; j_gene: TRBJ1-2; len: 14; d_gene: TRBD1; v_gene: TRBV28
CDR3nt: TGTGCCAGCAGCCTTACAGGGAAGTATGGCTACACCTTC; CDR3aa: CASSLTGKYGYTF; abundance: few; j_gene: TRBJ1-2; len: 13; d_gene: -; v_gene: TRBV28
CDR3nt: TGTGCCAGCAGCTTACCCTGGGACAGGGATCATGGCTACACCTTC; CDR3aa: CASSLPWDRDHGYTF; abundance: many; j_gene: TRBJ1-2; len: 15; d_gene: TRBD1; v_gene: TRBV6-2/TRBV6-3
CDR3nt: TGTGCCAGCAGTGAAATCCGGGGGGGGACAGATACGCAGTATTTT; CDR3aa: CASSEIRGGTDTQYF; abundance: -; j_gene: TRBJ2-3; len: 15; d_gene: TRBD2; v_gene: TRBV6-1
CDR3nt: TGTGCCAGCAGTTACAGTTTACTAGCGGGCTCCTACAATGAGCAGTTCTTC; CDR3aa: CASSYSLLAGSYNEQFF; abundance: -; j_gene: TRBJ2-1; len: 17; d_gene: TRBD2; v_gene: TRBV6-5
CDR3nt: TGCGCCAGCAGCCAAGCCAGCTGGGGCACTGAAGCTTTCTTT; CDR3aa: CASSQASWGTEAFF; abundance: many; j_gene: TRBJ1-1; len: 14; d_gene: -; v_gene: TRBV4-3
CDR3nt: TGTGCCAGCGGGGGACGCGGACAGCCCCAAGAGACCCAGTACTTC; CDR3aa: CASGGRGQPQETQYF; abundance: -; j_gene: TRBJ2-5; len: 15; d_gene: -; v_gene: TRBV3-1